This T cell receptor (beta chain) was found in a study of blood T cells in healthy people across ages. V gave up 5 bases and J gave up 4 bases; unmatched junction bases: 10. The CDR3 has 17 amino acids. Per germline, CDR1 SEHNR and CDR2 FQNEAQ (reference sequence). General study points: Naive T cell percentage and TCR beta diversity correlated strongly.

A note on this clonotype: Its antigen is not known.

It was with a sample-barcoded 5' primer and a J-beta primer mix that a second PCR of about 6 to 12 cycles was run. MiXCR, run by TCRdb on the 5' RACE reads, gives a single entry per CDR3 protein. The profile shows more than 1.4 million distinct CDR3 sequences, around 39% of them singletons. The specimen was blood. The chain recombines TRBV7-9 with TRBJ2-5, with TRBD2 identical over 13 bases. The clonotype comes from a woman between 18 and 29 years old in good health. CDR3: CASSPGLAGATIETQYF. In nucleotides, the CDR3 is TGTGCCAGCAGCCCAGGACTAGCGGGGGCCACGATAGAGACCCAGTACTTC.